The 28 T cell receptor beta chains below come from one sample, sequenced in a study of identical twins. Via MiXCR, TCRdb re-called the 5' RACE reads, giving one row per CDR3 protein. The top ten hold less than 0.35% of the sample, which has 1.5 million to 2 million distinct CDR3 sequences, about 32% seen once. Source material: cord blood. All receptors come from a newborn girl in good health.

This clonotype was recorded a few times. V gene TRBV12-3 or TRBV12-4 combines with J gene TRBJ2-2; D gene ambiguous. The V end was cut by 7 bases, the J end by 0 bases, with 9 bases between. The CDR3 sequence is 14 residues long. The CDR3 loop is CASTYHSNTGELFF. The CDR3 nucleotides read TGTGCCAGCACCTACCATTCGAACACCGGGGAGCTGTTTTTT.

This clonotype occurred a few times. The chain is built from TRBV28 and TRBJ2-7; possible D gene TRBD1, 5 bases. Trimming left V 4 bases short and J 5 bases short, with 12 bases between. The CDR3 is 13 amino acids. From germline, CDR1 is MDHEN and CDR2 SYDVKM. The CDR3: CASSWAGSNEQYF. The CDR3, as DNA: TGTGCCAGCAGTTGGGCAGGGTCTAACGAGCAGTACTTC.

V usage is TRBV12-3 or TRBV12-4 and J usage is TRBJ1-1; no definite D call. The CDR3 contains 13 residues. The V and J ends lost 5 bases and 3 bases respectively, with 10 bases between them. The CDR3 loop reads CASSRGEDTEAFF. The CDR3 DNA follows: TGTGCCAGCAGTCGGGGTGAGGACACTGAAGCTTTCTTT.

This clonotype was counted a few times. The chain carries TRBV20-1 and TRBJ2-1; 7 nucleotides match TRBD1. CDR1 and CDR2 from the germline V gene are DFQATT and SNEGSKA (reference sequence). The CDR3 consists of 12 residues. V shed 3 bases and J 6 bases; nucleotides not matched to a gene: 2. The DNA for the CDR3 is TGCAGTGCTAGTGCAGGGGGCAATGAGCAGTTCTTC. It translates to CSASAGGNEQFF.

The chain joins TRBV7-2 to TRBJ1-1, with 8 bases aligning to TRBD1. Losses at the gene ends were 1 base for V and 3 bases for J; bases not matched to a gene: 10. The CDR3 totals 17 residues. Germline V gene data show CDR1 as SGHTA and CDR2 as FQGNSA. The CDR3 loop is CASSLGTRQGSDTEAFF. Written as DNA, the CDR3 is TGTGCCAGCAGCTTAGGTACGCGACAGGGGAGCGACACTGAAGCTTTCTTT.

The chain uses TRBV27 and TRBJ2-1; 8 nucleotides match TRBD1. V shed 2 bases and J 5 bases; nucleotides not matched to a gene: 5. The CDR3 sequence is 15 residues long. CDR1 MNHEY and CDR2 SMNVEV come from the germline V gene (reference sequence). The CDR3 coding sequence is TGTGCCAGCAGTTTACGACAGGGGATCCACAATGAGCAGTTCTTC. As protein: CASSLRQGIHNEQFF.

This clonotype has only a few counts. The V call is TRBV20-1, the J call TRBJ1-1; TRBD1 is a possible D gene (6 bases). Germline V CDR1 and CDR2: DFQATT, SNEGSKA (reference sequence). V was cut by 1 base and J by 8 bases, with 14 bases left in between. This CDR3 contains 13 residues. CDR3 protein: CSARVRGNMEAFF. CDR3 DNA: TGCAGTGCTAGAGTAAGGGGGAATATGGAAGCTTTCTTT.

CDR3 in amino acids: CASSFDRLNYGYTF. The CDR3 DNA follows: TGTGCCAGCAGCTTCGACAGGCTTAACTATGGCTACACCTTC. The genes are TRBV7-9 and TRBJ1-2; a possible D gene is TRBD1 (6 bases). The CDR3 extends over 14 amino acids. V was trimmed by 3 bases and J by 1 base, leaving 9 bases between them. Germline V CDR1 and CDR2: SEHNR, FQNEAQ (reference sequence).

This clonotype came up many times. The chain has TRBV29-1 and TRBJ2-4; 8 bases are shared with TRBD1. The J call may be mistaken, given a closer DNA end match to TRBJ2-7. In germline, CDR1 is SQVTM, CDR2 ANQGSEA. The CDR3 covers 11 residues. CDR3 protein: CSVRQGIEQYF. The CDR3 DNA follows: TGCAGCGTAAGACAGGGGATCGAGCAGTACTTC.

This clonotype turned up a few times. The rearrangement uses TRBV4-2 and TRBJ2-3, with D perhaps given as TRBD1 or TRBD2 (5 bases each). The CDR3 sequence is 16 residues long. The germline V and J ends were trimmed by 0 bases and 4 bases, with 14 bases remaining between them. The germline gives CDR1 LGHNA, CDR2 YNFKEQ. CDR3 sequence: CASSQDRGRRADTQYF. In DNA, the CDR3 is TGTGCCAGCAGCCAAGATCGGGGCAGACGGGCAGATACGCAGTATTTT.

The chain joins TRBV2 to TRBJ1-2; D not certain. The CDR3 totals 15 residues. The germline V gene has CDR1 SNHLY and CDR2 FYNNEI. Trimming shortened V by 3 bases and J by 8 bases, and 19 bases separated the two germline ends. CDR3 region: CASSEIGHTTKGYTF. Here the CDR3 DNA reads TGTGCCAGCAGTGAGATCGGCCATACGACGAAAGGCTACACCTTC.

The J gene is TRBJ2-6, the V gene TRBV27; maybe TRBD2 (5 bases). V was trimmed by 1 base and J by 0 bases, leaving 7 bases between them. The CDR3 totals 16 residues. CDR1 MNHEY and CDR2 SMNVEV come from the germline V gene (reference sequence). This CDR3 reads CASSLWGDSGANVLTF. The DNA of the CDR3 is TGTGCCAGCAGTTTATGGGGAGACTCTGGGGCCAACGTCCTGACTTTC.

The chain carries TRBV3-1 and TRBJ2-1; 8 bases align to TRBD2. This CDR3 is built from 14 residues. V shed 10 bases, J shed 4 bases, and the junction held 9 bases outside the gene matches. Germline V CDR1 and CDR2: LGHDT, YNNKEL (reference sequence). The CDR3 region is CATSERGMYNEQFF. Here the CDR3 DNA reads TGTGCCACCTCCGAGCGGGGGATGTACAATGAGCAGTTCTTC.

There are many counts of this clonotype. V is TRBV25-1 and J is TRBJ2-5; perhaps TRBD1 as D (6 bases). The ends were cut back, 6 bases at V and 2 bases at J, with 10 bases in the middle. CDR3 length: 13 residues. Germline assignment: CDR1 MGHDK and CDR2 SYGVNS. The CDR3 nucleotides read TGTGCCAGCAGCATGGACAGTCAAGAGACCCAGTACTTC. Protein product: CASSMDSQETQYF.

Of note for this clonotype: This may be a read error: a much more frequent sequence differs by one nucleotide. The chain carries TRBV4-1 and TRBJ2-4; 11 bases are a match to TRBD2. Trimming cost V 1 base and J 13 bases; bases outside gene matches: 12. CDR1 MGHRA and CDR2 YSYEKL come from the germline V gene. The CDR3 spans 16 residues. The CDR3 sequence is CASSQGWASGRNEQYF. The CDR3 nucleotides read TGCGCCAGCAGCCAAGGTTGGGCTAGCGGGAGGAATGAGCAGTACTTC.

This chain joins TRBV19 and TRBJ2-5, with 9 bases aligning to TRBD2. Losses at the gene ends were 3 bases for V and 11 bases for J; bases not matched to a gene: 16. Per the germline V gene, CDR1 is LNHDA and CDR2 is SQIVND (reference sequence). CDR3 length: 16 residues. The CDR3, as DNA: TGTGCCAGTAGTATGACCAGTGTACTAGCGGGTTACGGGCAGTACTTC. Its translation: CASSMTSVLAGYGQYF.

In this sample, this clonotype turned up a few times. The rearrangement joins TRBV27 to TRBJ2-7; D unclear. Germline loops: CDR1 MNHEY, CDR2 SMNVEV (reference sequence). Trimming cost V 6 bases and J 2 bases, with 11 bases left between them. CDR3 length: 13 residues. CDR3 in amino acids: CASRRGTTYEQYF. The CDR3 DNA sequence: TGTGCCAGCAGGCGAGGAACTACCTACGAGCAGTACTTC.

This clonotype was found a few times. CDR3 sequence reads: CSARDRASGTAYNEQFF. As DNA, the CDR3 is TGCAGTGCTAGAGATAGGGCTAGCGGGACGGCATACAATGAGCAGTTCTTC. This chain uses TRBV20-1 with TRBJ2-1, with 9 bases lining up with TRBD2. This CDR3 region has 17 residues. Trimming removed 0 bases from V and 4 bases from J; junction bases left unmatched: 10. Germline lookup yields CDR1 DFQATT and CDR2 SNEGSKA (reference sequence).

The rearrangement uses TRBV5-1 and TRBJ2-7; TRBD1 is a possible D gene (6 bases). The CDR3 covers 16 residues. The germline V and J ends were trimmed by 2 bases and 5 bases, with 20 bases remaining between them. Per germline, CDR1 SGHRS and CDR2 YFSETQ. In nucleotides, the CDR3 is TGCGCCAGCAGCTTTAACGAAAACAGGGCCCTAGACGAGCAGTACTTC. Residues: CASSFNENRALDEQYF.

There are a few counts of this clonotype. The rearrangement joins TRBV6-1 to TRBJ2-1; 9 nucleotides align to TRBD2. V lost 1 base to trimming and J lost 10 bases; unmatched junction nucleotides: 14. The CDR3 has 17 residues. Germline loops: CDR1 MNHNS, CDR2 SASEGT. The CDR3 sequence is CASSEVGASGILWEQFF. The DNA of the CDR3 is TGTGCCAGCAGTGAAGTTGGGGCTAGCGGGATTTTATGGGAGCAGTTCTTC.

This clonotype was observed a handful of times. This rearrangement joins TRBV7-9 to TRBJ2-5, with TRBD2 identical over 7 bases. CDR3 length: 18 amino acids. Germline V lookup: CDR1 SEHNR, CDR2 FQNEAQ (reference sequence). With 5 bases clipped from V and 2 bases from J, the junction kept 17 bases outside the gene matches. CDR3 bases: TGTGCCAGCAGCCCCACGGTGATGGGACTACCGTCACAAGAGACCCAGTACTTC. Its protein is CASSPTVMGLPSQETQYF.

This clonotype turned up a few times. This chain links TRBV7-8 with TRBJ2-4; no firm D call. Germline-derived CDR1 and CDR2 are SGHVS and FQNEAQ. Trimming stripped 1 base from V and 0 bases from J, with 10 bases between. The CDR3 totals 16 residues. The CDR3 DNA reads TGTGCCAGCAGCTTAGGGGGTTACCTAGCCAAAAACATTCAGTACTTC. This translates into CASSLGGYLAKNIQYF.

This chain connects TRBV12-3 or TRBV12-4 to TRBJ2-5; unclear D gene. Between the trimmed V and J ends, which lost 4 bases and 5 bases, there was a span of 11 bases. The CDR3 spans 13 residues. The CDR3 region is CASSYGLGETQYF. As DNA, the CDR3 is TGTGCCAGCAGTTACGGGCTGGGGGAGACCCAGTACTTC.

The chain recombines TRBV11-2 with TRBJ2-3, with TRBD2 matching over 7 bases. V was pared by 0 bases and J by 7 bases, with 10 bases of the junction left unmatched. This CDR3 spans 16 amino acids. CDR1 is SGHAT, CDR2 FQNNGV, per germline. The CDR3 sequence is CASSLERGNIPNTQYF. The CDR3 region has the DNA TGTGCCAGCAGCTTAGAGCGGGGGAATATCCCTAATACGCAGTATTTT.

V usage is TRBV12-3 or TRBV12-4 and J usage is TRBJ1-2; 7 bases are a match to TRBD1. Trimming took 7 bases from V and 7 from J; bases not matched to a gene: 6. The CDR3 sequence is 12 residues long. CDR3 sequence: CASNDRDGGYTF. DNA for the CDR3: TGTGCCAGCAACGACAGGGACGGTGGCTACACCTTC.

This clonotype was recorded a few times. The V and J genes are TRBV18 and TRBJ2-1, with D perhaps matching TRBD1 or TRBD2 (5 bases each). Germline values: CDR1 KGHSH, CDR2 LQKENI. The CDR3 runs 15 residues. Trimming shortened V by 3 bases and J by 4 bases, and 13 bases separated the two germline ends. This chain's CDR3 is CASSPSGPVYNEQFF. DNA for the CDR3: TGTGCCAGCTCACCGTCGGGGCCGGTATACAATGAGCAGTTCTTC.

This clonotype was observed a handful of times. This chain connects TRBV10-3 to TRBJ1-5; tentative D call: TRBD1 (6 bases). Trimming took off 6 bases at V and 3 bases at J, with 15 bases between the two ends. This CDR3 is 15 amino acids long. Germline CDR1 and CDR2: ENHRY and SYGVKD. The CDR3, as DNA: TGTGCCATCAGCCGGGACATTGGGAACAATCAGCCCCAGCATTTT. It translates to CAISRDIGNNQPQHF.

The chain carries TRBV5-1 and TRBJ2-3, with D possibly being TRBD2 (6 bases). The germline V gene encodes CDR1 SGHRS and CDR2 YFSETQ. The V and J ends lost 9 bases and 0 bases respectively, with 17 bases between them. CDR3 length equals 15 residues. The CDR3 bases are TGCGCCACCCAAGGGAAGCGGGTTAGCACAGATACGCAGTATTTT. Its translation is CATQGKRVSTDTQYF. Filled out from reference TRBV5-1 and TRBJ2-3, the complete variable domain reads KAGVTQTPRYLIKTRGQQVTLSCSPISGHRSVSWYQQTPGQGLQFLFEYFSETQRNKGNFPGRFSGRQFSNSRSEMNVSTLELGDSALYLCATQGKRVSTDTQYFGPGTRLTVL.